This T cell receptor beta chain was retrieved from a study of control samples from healthy donors and cancer patients. The germline V gene has CDR1 MNHNS and CDR2 SASEGT. This CDR3 spans 15 amino acids. V was trimmed by 1 base and J by 8 bases, leaving 17 bases between them. Produced via immunoSEQ multiplex PCR; TCRdb's table is partial and in-frame only. The sample carries around 99,000 clones, approximately 90% recorded once. The source material was blood. This clonotype was obtained from a human donor in good health. The donor label of this sample is uncertain. The chain uses TRBV6-1 and TRBJ1-2, with D possibly being TRBD1 (5 bases). CDR3 nucleotide sequence: TGTGCCAGCAGTGAAGTGCAGGGATCATGGAGCGGCTACACCTTC. Its protein product is CASSEVQGSWSGYTF.